This record looks at one T cell receptor (beta chain) sequence and its context. Its antigen is undetermined. These data originate in a study of cytomegalovirus exposure and HLA in healthy donors. The study's findings and limits: TCR beta V- and J-gene trimming was later associated with a missense DCLRE1C variant.

With 60 Vbeta and 13 Jbeta primers, the PCR was carried out. Here immunoSEQ multiplex PCR was the method, and the copy in TCRdb shows in-frame clones only, minus some. The profile shows 140,000 to 150,000 clones, about 73% of them singletons. V shed 5 bases and J 6 bases; nucleotides not matched to a gene: 10. Germline values: CDR1 SGHAT, CDR2 FQNNGV. CDR3 length: 16 residues. Sequenced input: PBMCs. V and J are TRBV11-2 and TRBJ2-3, with 11 bases identical to TRBD2. This TCR derives from a man between 40 and 49 years old in good health and CMV-seropositive. The CDR3 DNA is TGTGCCAGCAGCCCGCCTAGCGGGAGGACGAGGGATACGCAGTATTTT. Protein product: CASSPPSGRTRDTQYF.